This T cell receptor (beta chain) was documented in a study of early T cells in non-severe SARS-CoV-2 infection. TCRdb processed the 5' RACE reads anew with MiXCR; each CDR3 protein has one entry. The repertoire includes about 63,000 distinct CDR3 sequences, about an eighth of them detected once, and around 5% sits in the top ten. This clonotype was picked up many times. This CDR3 comprises 14 residues. Germline V gene lookup returns CDR1 SGHRS and CDR2 YFSETQ. The ends were cut back, 4 bases at V and 5 bases at J, with 10 bases in the middle. The sequenced material came from whole blood. The sequence was obtained from an adult who was a healthcare worker with PCR-confirmed SARS-CoV-2 infection or an uninfected control (not recorded which). The J gene is TRBJ1-6, the V gene TRBV5-1; D is perhaps TRBD1 (5 bases). For the CDR3, the DNA is TGCGCCAGCAGCCGGTGGGGCGATAATTCACCCCTCCACTTT. The encoded protein is CASSRWGDNSPLHF. Variable domain in full (rest from reference TRBV5-1 and TRBJ1-6): KAGVTQTPRYLIKTRGQQVTLSCSPISGHRSVSWYQQTPGQGLQFLFEYFSETQRNKGNFPGRFSGRQFSNSRSEMNVSTLELGDSALYLCASSRWGDNSPLHFGNGTRLTVT.